This TCR beta chain was sequenced during a study of blood T cell repertoires in COVID-19 (dated by TCRdb to about 2020). With respect to the entire study: The collaborator samples originated in the United States, Italy and Spain and spanned the acute and convalescent phases of COVID-19. The samples were drawn from two sources: the first 160 participants of the ongoing ImmuneRACE study, and 1,200 or so subjects contributed by 6 global collaborators. The dataset comprised deeply sampled blood TCRbeta repertoires from subjects exposed to, actively infected with, or recovered from COVID-19. The repertoires were released in a freely available public database intended as a resource for research on the immune response to SARS-CoV-2. Where available, HLA class I and class II types were taken from metadata supplied by the sample provider and were not determined by assay-based typing. Nearly every sample came with metadata listing a de-identified subject ID, COVID-19 status, age in years and sex. The prospective study material was composed of cDNA or gDNA derived from T cells, B-cell-depleted T cells, or PBMCs.

The cysteine opens and the phenylalanine closes a CDR3 of 16 amino acids. Left in the record is the CDR3 DNA by itself, 48 bases read in frame from the first base. Per the germline V gene, SGHAT is the CDR1 and FQNNGV is the CDR2. V is pared back by 1 base and J by 5 bases, with 14 bases lying between the germline termini. Collaborating institutions collected whole blood in K2EDTA tubes following their own protocols. For TCRbeta analysis, collaborators shipped samples as frozen whole blood, isolated PBMCs, or DNA extracted from either of those sample types. The paper's findings and limits, for the study overall: The amount of clinical and demographic metadata varied by source and participant and was provided uncurated.

TCRbeta CDR3 regions were amplified from genomic DNA by means of the immunoSEQ Assay, a bias-controlled multiplex PCR. Concerning the study's data processing: Within the assay, amplification of reference gene primers was used to estimate how many nucleated cells each sample contained. To quantify the absolute abundance of each unique TCRbeta CDR3 rearrangement, sequence reads were collapsed and filtered. For each sample, productive Simpson clonality was calculated as the square root of Simpson's diversity index over productive rearrangements. TCRdb mirrors the immuneACCESS table, restricted to in-frame sequences. Some clones are absent from its copies; in checked studies, under half trace to an unresolved V gene, and the reason for the others is unknown. V and J calls and clone size are as listed in that table; D and trimming were resolved from the DNA. Within this sample are about 74,000 clones, with roughly 84% of them counted one time only. Around 2.5% of the sample belongs to the ten largest clones.

As to this clone: Its recognized antigen is unknown. Within one base of it there is no much larger clone, and no base qualities were kept.

The V and J genes are TRBV11-2 and TRBJ2-2; the D gene is possibly TRBD1, with 6 bases matching. The TCR comes from a man aged 70 or older with active or convalescent COVID-19. Sequenced input: peripheral blood. The CDR3 has the sequence CASSLALTGNTGELFF. The DNA is TGTGCCAGCAGCTTAGCTTTAACAGGGAATACCGGGGAGCTGTTTTTT.